This T cell receptor (beta chain) came from a study of human CD8 memory T cell subsets. The identity of TPEX cells was that of CCR7+ PD-1+ TIGIT+ early memory CD8+ T cells with exhausted-like traits. PBMC originated from healthy-donor buffy coats. General study findings and limits: Stem-like memory and precursor exhausted T cell populations exhibited comparably high diversity, in distinction to effector memory cells. Among T cell receptor chains, only the beta chains were sequenced in this study.

By UMI-labeled 5' RACE, the TCR beta libraries were made. In the authors' workflow: Functional CDR3 beta clonotypes numbered roughly 3,000 to 20,000 in each TCR beta library. From the 5' RACE reads, TCRdb lists one entry per CDR3 protein and no DNA. The V and J calls here are based on TCRdb, not the publication. This specimen shows approximately 10,000 distinct CDR3 sequences; the ten leading clones hold 20%. This clonotype is deemed medium-sized (0.01 to 0.1%) by its frequency. Antigen: not known. The CDR3 runs 14 residues. Germline V gene sequence: CDR1 SQVTM, CDR2 ANQGSEA. The origin of this receptor is a human donor in good health. V gene TRBV29-1 combines with J gene TRBJ2-7; the D call of TRBD1 rests on TCRdb alone, since no DNA is present to check it. Material for sequencing was CD8+ T cells from PBMCs. CDR3 protein: CSVESTGASYEQYF.